Sequencing of this T cell receptor (beta chain) was carried out in a study of PD-1 blockade in classical Hodgkin lymphoma. General study results and limits: Although disease activity or prior therapy may be involved, causes of the repertoire differences remain undefined. With CD4+ cells, TCR diversity rose significantly by C4D1, but not with CD8+ cells.

Assay: immunoSEQ multiplex PCR; the TCRdb copy retains only in-frame clones and omits some. Among about 36,000 clones listed, almost 70% were seen once. Each and every patient relapsed after autologous stem cell transplantation, and patients got differing brentuximab vedotin exposure. Best responses included complete response and partial response; otherwise, the best response was progressive disease. This CDR3 comprises 15 residues. V lost 6 bases and J lost 2, with 14 bases in between. The germline V gene has CDR1 LNHDA and CDR2 SQIVND (reference sequence). Regarding this clone: Its antigen is as yet unknown.

The TCR sequence derives from a human donor with classical Hodgkin lymphoma. Sequenced material: peripheral blood mononuclear cells (PBMCs), taken before the second cycle of nivolumab. J is TRBJ1-5 and V is TRBV19, with a possible D match to TRBD1 (6 bases). The CDR3 DNA is TGTGCCAGTAGCCTTGGGGGGGGGCGCAATCAGCCCCAGCATTTT. Amino acids: CASSLGGGRNQPQHF. Variable domain in full (rest from reference TRBV19 and TRBJ1-5): DGGITQSPKYLFRKEGQNVTLSCEQNLNHDAMYWYRQDPGQGLRLIYYSQIVNDFQKGDIAEGYSVSREKKESFPLTVTSAQKNPTAFYLCASSLGGGRNQPQHFGDGTRLSIL.